This T cell receptor (beta chain) emerged from a study of memory CD4+ T cells and cytomegalovirus serostatus. Single viable CD3+CD4+CD8-CD45RO+ cells were sorted as the memory CD4+ T cells. Only one count was recorded for this clone. Using immunoSEQ multiplex PCR, the repertoire was profiled, and TCRdb retains in-frame clones only, with some absent. Here the sample spans roughly 45,000 clones, approximately 80% being singletons. The CDR3 consists of 13 residues. V was pared by 3 bases and J by 7 bases, with 3 bases of the junction left unmatched. From germline, CDR1 is WSHSY and CDR2 SAAADI. The TCR was taken from an adult in good health and CMV-seronegative. The chain combines TRBV10-2 with TRBJ1-5, with TRBD1 identical over 7 bases. Sequenced material: memory CD4+ T cells from blood. CDR3 protein: CASSEGGGQPQHF. CDR3 DNA: TGCGCCAGCAGTGAAGGGGGCGGGCAGCCCCAGCATTTT.